This T cell receptor (beta chain) was sequenced for a study of OX40 agonist ivuxolimab in advanced cancers. Germline V gene data show CDR1 as SNHLY and CDR2 as FYNNEI. V was trimmed by 4 bases and J by 2 bases, leaving 12 bases between them. The CDR3 has 15 residues. The data were produced by immunoSEQ multiplex PCR, yet TCRdb's version contains in-frame clones alone and is incomplete. The sample lists fewer than 90,000 clones; 87% were seen once. The sequencing here drew on CD4+ or CD8+ T cells sorted from blood, taken in a trial of the OX40 agonist ivuxolimab. This clonotype was obtained from an adult with an advanced solid tumor such as melanoma, head and neck, liver or kidney cancer. This chain uses TRBV2 with TRBJ2-1, with D perhaps TRBD2 (6 bases). CDR3 region: CASSVSGGTYNEQFF. The CDR3 DNA sequence: TGTGCCAGCAGTGTTAGCGGAGGGACCTACAATGAGCAGTTCTTC.